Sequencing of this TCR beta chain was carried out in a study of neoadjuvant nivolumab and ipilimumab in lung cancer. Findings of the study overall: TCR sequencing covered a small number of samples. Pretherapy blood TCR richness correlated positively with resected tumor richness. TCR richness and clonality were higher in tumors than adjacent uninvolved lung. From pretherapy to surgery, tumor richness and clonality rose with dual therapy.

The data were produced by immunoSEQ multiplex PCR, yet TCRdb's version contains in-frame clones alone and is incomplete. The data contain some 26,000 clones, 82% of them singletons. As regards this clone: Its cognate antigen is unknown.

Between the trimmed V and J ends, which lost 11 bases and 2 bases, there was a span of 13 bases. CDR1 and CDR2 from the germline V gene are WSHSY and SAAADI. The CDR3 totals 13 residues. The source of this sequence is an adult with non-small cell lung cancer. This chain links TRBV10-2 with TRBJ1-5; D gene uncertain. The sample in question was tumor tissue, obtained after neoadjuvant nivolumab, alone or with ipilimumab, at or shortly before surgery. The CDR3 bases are TGCGCCGCGACGGCGGACCGCAATCAGCCCCAGCATTTT. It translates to CAATADRNQPQHF.